These 23 T cell receptor beta chains share one sample of origin, sequenced in a study of blood T cell repertoires in COVID-19. The data were produced by immunoSEQ multiplex PCR, yet TCRdb's version contains in-frame clones alone and is incomplete. This table has some 490,000 clones, roughly nine tenths appearing once. Input material: PBMCs or T cells enriched from blood (not recorded which). The receptors shown here come from a woman aged 60-75 years who had recovered from COVID-19.

About this clone: The same CDR3 is also encoded by other DNA sequences in this sample. The CDR3 sequence is CATSDPSGGSTDTQYF. In nucleotides, the CDR3 is TGTGCCACCAGTGATCCTAGCGGGGGGAGCACAGATACGCAGTATTTT. The chain has TRBV24-1 and TRBJ2-3, with TRBD2 matching 11 bases. Germline CDR1 KGHDR, CDR2 SFDVKD. This CDR3 is 16 amino acids long. Unmatched junction bases numbered 1, after V lost 3 bases and J lost 0 bases.

This chain connects TRBV4-1 to TRBJ1-5; 7 nucleotides line up with TRBD1. Germline-derived CDR1 and CDR2 are MGHRA and YSYEKL. The CDR3 extends over 16 amino acids. With 2 bases clipped from V and 2 bases from J, the junction kept 6 bases outside the gene matches. DNA of the CDR3: TGCGCCAGCAGCCAACCCCAGGGGGAAGGCAATCAGCCCCAGCATTTT. Translating it yields CASSQPQGEGNQPQHF.

This chain joins TRBV7-8 and TRBJ2-7; D is undetermined. From germline, CDR1 is SGHVS and CDR2 FQNEAQ. V was cut by 2 bases and J by 6 bases, with 14 bases left in between. This CDR3 has 14 amino acids. The CDR3: CASSLFVVAREQYF. The CDR3 DNA reads TGTGCCAGCAGCTTATTTGTGGTTGCGCGCGAGCAGTACTTC. The entire variable domain, with the rest obtained from reference TRBV7-8 and TRBJ2-7, is as follows: GAGVSQSPRYKVAKRGQDVALRCDPISGHVSLFWYQQALGQGPEFLTYFQNEAQLDKSGLPSDRFFAERPEGSVSTLKIQRTQQEDSAVYLCASSLFVVAREQYFGPGTRLTVT.

This chain links TRBV5-6 with TRBJ1-1; D is perhaps TRBD1 (6 bases). Deletions cut 3 bases from V and 11 bases from J, with 17 bases between. This CDR3 is 13 amino acids long. The germline V gene encodes CDR1 SGHDT and CDR2 YYEEEE. CDR3 DNA: TGTGCCAGCAGCTCCCTTGGGGGGGCCCAGGCTTTCTTT. Amino acid sequence: CASSSLGGAQAFF.

The chain couples TRBV6-2 or TRBV6-3 to TRBJ1-5, with TRBD1 as a possible D gene (5 bases). The CDR3 totals 15 residues. Germline loops: CDR1 MNHEY, CDR2 SVGEGT. Trimming pared 7 bases from V and 3 bases from J, leaving 16 bases between. CDR3 sequence reads: CASTPAGHLNQPQHF. In nucleotides, the CDR3 is TGTGCCAGCACCCCTGCCGGACACCTCAATCAGCCCCAGCATTTT.

This clone was picked up one time. This sequence joins TRBV6-5 and TRBJ2-7; 10 bases are shared with TRBD1. The CDR3 totals 15 residues. Germline-derived CDR1 and CDR2 are MNHEY and SVGAGI. The V segment lost 5 bases and the J segment 1 base; nucleotides outside the gene matches: 5. The CDR3 is CASSKGQGISYEQYV. The DNA of the CDR3 is TGTGCCAGCAGTAAGGGACAGGGGATTTCCTACGAGCAGTACGTC.

The rearrangement links TRBV5-1 to TRBJ2-2, with 7 positions matching TRBD1. The germline CDR1 and CDR2 sequences are SGHRS and YFSETQ. V dropped 1 base and J dropped 4; count of bases not matched to a gene: 10. CDR3 size: 17 residues. The chain's CDR3 is CASSLNRGEPFTGELFF. Written as DNA, the CDR3 is TGCGCCAGCAGCTTGAACAGGGGTGAACCCTTCACCGGGGAGCTGTTTTTT.

The rearrangement joins TRBV5-1 to TRBJ1-1; 7 positions agree with TRBD1. J lost 1 base, V lost 4 bases, and 7 bases had no gene match. Germline CDR1 reads SGHRS; CDR2 reads YFSETQ. The CDR3 has 15 residues. CDR3 DNA: TGCGCCAGCAGCCCACAGGGGCCTCCGAACACTGAAGCTTTCTTT. It specifies CASSPQGPPNTEAFF.

DNA for the CDR3: TGTGCCAGCAGTTTCACCTCAGCAGATACGCAGTATTTT. The encoded protein is CASSFTSADTQYF. The chain carries TRBV7-6 and TRBJ2-3; D is ambiguous. Trimming removed 6 bases from V and 4 bases from J, with 11 bases in between. In germline, CDR1 is SGHVS, CDR2 FNYEAQ. The CDR3 loop spans 13 amino acids.

For the CDR3, the DNA is TGTGCCAGCAGCGTTCAGGGCTTGGTCTCCAATGAGCAGTTCTTC. Its translation: CASSVQGLVSNEQFF. The rearrangement uses TRBV6-5 and TRBJ2-1, with D perhaps matching TRBD1 (5 bases). V dropped 6 bases and J dropped 6 bases, with 18 bases sitting between them. The germline V gene has CDR1 MNHEY and CDR2 SVGAGI. This CDR3 has 15 residues.

The J gene is TRBJ2-7, the V gene TRBV5-5; D unresolved. The V gene lost 1 base and the J gene lost 2 bases, with 7 bases spanning the gap. In germline, CDR1 is SGHKS, CDR2 YYEKEE (reference sequence). This CDR3 is 13 amino acids long. The CDR3 DNA follows: TGTGCCAGCAGCTTGAAAACAACCTACGAGCAGTACTTC. Translation gives CASSLKTTYEQYF. Full variable domain (missing parts from reference TRBV5-5 and TRBJ2-7): DAGVTQSPTHLIKTRGQQVTLRCSPISGHKSVSWYQQVLGQGPQFIFQYYEKEERGRGNFPDRFSARQFPNYSSELNVNALLLGDSALYLCASSLKTTYEQYFGPGTRLTVT.

This chain links TRBV9 with TRBJ2-1, with D maybe TRBD2 (6 bases). Looked up from germline, CDR1 is SGDLS and CDR2 is YYNGEE. The CDR3 loop spans 17 amino acids. Trimming shortened V by 3 bases and J by 0 bases, and 16 bases separated the two germline ends. The CDR3 DNA reads TGTGCCAGCAGCGCACGAACGGGGGAAAGCTCCTACAATGAGCAGTTCTTC. It translates to CASSARTGESSYNEQFF.

This clone showed up just once. The V gene is TRBV2, the J gene TRBJ2-3; a possible D gene is TRBD2 (6 bases). The length of the CDR3 is 13 residues. The V and J ends lost 6 bases and 10 bases respectively, with 17 bases between them. Germline CDR1 SNHLY, CDR2 FYNNEI. CDR3 residues: CASRAGLPSSQYF. The CDR3 DNA follows: TGTGCCAGCAGGGCGGGACTCCCCTCTTCGCAGTATTTT.

The chain recombines TRBV3-1 (or the pseudogene TRBV3-2) with TRBJ1-2; D remains unclear. From germline, CDR1 is LGHDT and CDR2 YNNKEL (reference sequence). V was shortened by 2 bases and J by 2 bases, with 6 bases between the two germline ends. The CDR3 spans 13 residues. The CDR3 is CASSQPGNYGYTF. CDR3 bases: TGTGCCAGCAGCCAACCAGGAAACTATGGCTACACCTTC.

The V gene is TRBV5-5, the J gene TRBJ1-4; 7 bases are shared with TRBD1. The germline gives CDR1 SGHKS, CDR2 YYEKEE (reference sequence). The CDR3 length is 14 residues. After removal of 0 bases from V and 14 bases from J, the junction contained 10 bases not matched to a gene. The CDR3 nucleotides read TGTGCCAGCAGCTTGGAGGACAGGCGGTTTGAGCTGTTTTTT. Protein sequence: CASSLEDRRFELFF.

The chain has TRBV30 and TRBJ2-3; possibly TRBD2 for D (5 bases). Trimming pared 0 bases from V and 8 bases from J, leaving 6 bases between. CDR1 is GTSNPN and CDR2 is SVGIG in the germline V gene (reference sequence). This CDR3 comprises 11 residues. CDR3 in amino acids: CAWSVGGTQYF. DNA for the CDR3: TGTGCCTGGAGTGTCGGAGGTACGCAGTATTTT.

This rearrangement joins TRBV19 to TRBJ2-7; the match to TRBD1 covers 11 bases. This CDR3 spans 16 amino acids. Germline CDR1 is LNHDA and CDR2 is SQIVND (reference sequence). V dropped 4 bases and J dropped 4; count of bases not matched to a gene: 9. CDR3 nucleotide sequence: TGTGCCAGTAGTACGGCCTCGGGACAGGGGGTTTACGAGCAGTACTTC. As protein: CASSTASGQGVYEQYF.

This chain uses TRBV4-2 with TRBJ1-2; D is unclear. This CDR3 has 16 residues. The V gene lost 0 bases and the J gene lost 2 bases, with 13 bases spanning the gap. Germline V gene lookup returns CDR1 LGHNA and CDR2 YNFKEQ. The CDR3: CASSQEGSGGNYGYTF. For the CDR3, the DNA is TGTGCCAGCAGCCAAGAGGGGAGCGGTGGCAACTATGGCTACACCTTC.

The rearrangement uses TRBV27 and TRBJ1-6, with unresolved D. The germline V gene encodes CDR1 MNHEY and CDR2 SMNVEV (reference sequence). V lost 3 bases and J 5 bases, leaving 8 bases between the germline ends. The length of the CDR3 is 14 residues. The CDR3 is CASSLSRDNSPLHF. CDR3 coding DNA: TGTGCCAGCAGTTTGAGTCGGGATAATTCACCCCTCCACTTT.

This clone was found a few times. The chain joins TRBV6-1 to TRBJ1-5; D is unresolved. This CDR3 spans 15 amino acids. V was cut by 2 bases and J by 5 bases, with 13 bases left in between. Germline CDR1 reads MNHNS; CDR2 reads SASEGT. The CDR3 DNA sequence: TGTGCCAGCAGTGAATGGAGGGATGAGCATCAGCCCCAGCATTTT. Amino acids: CASSEWRDEHQPQHF.

The gene calls are TRBV12-5 and TRBJ2-3, with 7 bases that match TRBD1. V gave up 0 bases and J gave up 0 bases; unmatched junction bases: 6. The CDR3 loop spans 17 amino acids. Germline V gene lookup returns CDR1 LGHNT and CDR2 FRNRAP. CDR3 coding DNA: TGTGCTAGTGGTTTGGTCCTGGACAGGCCGAGCACAGATACGCAGTATTTT. Residues: CASGLVLDRPSTDTQYF.

The chain employs TRBV6-4 and TRBJ1-4, with D hard to call. This CDR3 spans 13 amino acids. V gave up 8 bases and J gave up 0 bases, with 7 bases separating them. From germline, CDR1 is MRHNA and CDR2 SNTAGT. CDR3 protein: CASSQATNEKLFF. CDR3 nucleotide sequence: TGTGCCAGCTCTCAGGCAACTAATGAAAAACTGTTTTTT.

The chain carries TRBV18 and TRBJ1-3; maybe TRBD1 (5 bases). CDR1 is KGHSH and CDR2 is LQKENI in the germline V gene. CDR3 length: 16 residues. The V and J ends lost 6 bases and 0 bases respectively, with 15 bases between them. As DNA, the CDR3 is TGTGCCAGCTCTCTGGGGGGAGCGGCCTCTGGAAACACCATATATTTT. This codes for CASSLGGAASGNTIYF.